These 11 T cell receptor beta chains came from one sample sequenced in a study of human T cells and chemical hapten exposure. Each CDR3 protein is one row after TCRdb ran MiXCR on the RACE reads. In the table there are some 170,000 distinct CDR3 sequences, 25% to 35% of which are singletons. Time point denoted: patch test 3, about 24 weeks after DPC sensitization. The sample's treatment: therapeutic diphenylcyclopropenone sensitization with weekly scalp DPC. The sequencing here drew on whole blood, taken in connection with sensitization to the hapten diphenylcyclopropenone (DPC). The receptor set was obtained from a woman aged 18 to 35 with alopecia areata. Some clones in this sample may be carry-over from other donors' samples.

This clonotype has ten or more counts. The CDR3 reads CASSSRHNEQFF. Here the CDR3 DNA reads TGTGCCAGCAGCTCCCGTCACAATGAGCAGTTCTTC. The V gene is TRBV11-2, the J gene TRBJ2-1; D ambiguous. CDR1 and CDR2 (germline): SGHAT, FQNNGV. V lost 4 bases, J lost 5 bases, and 6 bases lay in between. The CDR3 length is 12 residues.

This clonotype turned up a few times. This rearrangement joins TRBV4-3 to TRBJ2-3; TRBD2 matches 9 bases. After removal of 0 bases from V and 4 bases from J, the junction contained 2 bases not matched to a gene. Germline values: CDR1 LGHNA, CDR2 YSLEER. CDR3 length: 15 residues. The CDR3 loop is CASSQDSGSADTQYF. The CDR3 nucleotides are TGCGCCAGCAGCCAAGATAGCGGGAGCGCAGATACGCAGTATTTT.

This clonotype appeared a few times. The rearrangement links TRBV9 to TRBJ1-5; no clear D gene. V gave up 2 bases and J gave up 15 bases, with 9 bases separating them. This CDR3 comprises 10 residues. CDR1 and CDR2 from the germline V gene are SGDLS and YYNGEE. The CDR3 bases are TGTGCCAGCAGCGTCGGACGACGGCATTTT. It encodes CASSVGRRHF.

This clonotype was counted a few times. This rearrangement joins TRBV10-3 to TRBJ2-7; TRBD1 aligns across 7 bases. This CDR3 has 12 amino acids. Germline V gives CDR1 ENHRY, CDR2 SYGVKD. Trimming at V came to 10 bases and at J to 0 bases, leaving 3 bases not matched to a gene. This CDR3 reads CATRDSSYEQYF. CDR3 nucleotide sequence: TGTGCCACCCGGGACAGCTCCTACGAGCAGTACTTC.

CDR3 sequence: CSARVTAREGRGDTQYF. The CDR3 DNA follows: TGCAGTGCTAGAGTAACCGCTCGGGAGGGCCGGGGAGATACGCAGTATTTT. This chain connects TRBV20-1 to TRBJ2-3, with TRBD2 identical over 8 bases. Germline V gene lookup returns CDR1 DFQATT and CDR2 SNEGSKA (reference sequence). Losses at the gene ends were 1 base for V and 5 bases for J; bases not matched to a gene: 14. The CDR3 is 17 residues long.

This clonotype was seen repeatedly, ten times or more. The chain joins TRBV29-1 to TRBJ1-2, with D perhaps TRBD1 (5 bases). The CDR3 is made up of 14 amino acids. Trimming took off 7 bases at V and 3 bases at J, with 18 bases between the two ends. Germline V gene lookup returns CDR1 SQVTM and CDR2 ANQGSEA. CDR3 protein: CSADTNGGHYGYTF. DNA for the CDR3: TGCAGCGCGGACACTAACGGAGGGCACTATGGCTACACCTTC.

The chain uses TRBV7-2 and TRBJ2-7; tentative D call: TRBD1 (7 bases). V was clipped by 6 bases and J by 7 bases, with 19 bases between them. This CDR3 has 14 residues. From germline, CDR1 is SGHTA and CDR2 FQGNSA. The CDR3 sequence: CASRFRGAATEQYF. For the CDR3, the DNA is TGTGCCAGCAGGTTCAGGGGGGCCGCGACTGAGCAGTACTTC.

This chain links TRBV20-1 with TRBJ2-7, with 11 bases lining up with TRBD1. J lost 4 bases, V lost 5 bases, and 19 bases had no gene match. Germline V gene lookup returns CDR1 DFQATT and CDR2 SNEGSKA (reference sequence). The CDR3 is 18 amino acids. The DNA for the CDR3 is TGCAGTGCTGAGACTCTCCTTGATCCGGGACAGGGGGAATACGAGCAGTACTTC. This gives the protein CSAETLLDPGQGEYEQYF.

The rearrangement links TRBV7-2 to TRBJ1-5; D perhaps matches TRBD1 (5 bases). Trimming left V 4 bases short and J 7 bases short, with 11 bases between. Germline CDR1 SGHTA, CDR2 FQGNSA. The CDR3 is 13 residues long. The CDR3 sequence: CASSSQEGQPQHF. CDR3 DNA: TGTGCCAGCAGCTCACAGGAAGGCCAGCCCCAGCATTTT.

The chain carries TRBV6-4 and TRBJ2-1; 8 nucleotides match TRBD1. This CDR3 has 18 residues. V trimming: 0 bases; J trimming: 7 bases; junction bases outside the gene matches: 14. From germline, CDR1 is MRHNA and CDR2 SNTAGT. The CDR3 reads CASSDSILQQGAPNEQFF. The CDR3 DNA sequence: TGTGCCAGCAGTGACTCAATTTTACAGCAGGGGGCTCCTAATGAGCAGTTCTTC.

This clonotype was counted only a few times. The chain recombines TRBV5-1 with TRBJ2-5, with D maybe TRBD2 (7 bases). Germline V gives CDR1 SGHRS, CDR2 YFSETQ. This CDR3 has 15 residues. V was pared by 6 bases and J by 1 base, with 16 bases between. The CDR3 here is CASIFSAGAQETQYF. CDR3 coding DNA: TGCGCCAGCATCTTCTCCGCGGGGGCCCAAGAGACCCAGTACTTC.